A selection of T cell receptor beta chains follows, all from one sample in a study of OX40 agonist ivuxolimab in advanced cancers. Produced via immunoSEQ multiplex PCR; TCRdb's table is partial and in-frame only. Found here are tens of thousands of clones, under 90% of them singletons; the top ten hold around 1.1%. Sequencing used CD4+ or CD8+ T cells sorted from blood, obtained in a trial of the OX40 agonist ivuxolimab. These receptor sequences come from an adult with an advanced solid tumor such as melanoma, head and neck, liver or kidney cancer. CDR3s include the opening cysteine and the closing phenylalanine or tryptophan. The order of the fields is D gene, clone size, V gene, J gene, CDR3 DNA, CDR3 protein. D genes are given only for firm matches. Rows give clone size only sometimes, using once, few, many, or a class for an expanded clone.

NA	NA	TRBV18	TRBJ1-4	TGTGCCAGCTCACCAAACACAGGAGGTGAAAAACTGTTTTTT	CASSPNTGGEKLFF
TRBD2	NA	TRBV2	TRBJ2-1	TGTGCCAGCAGTGGAAACAGAGCGGGGACCTCCTACAATGAGCAGTTCTTC	CASSGNRAGTSYNEQFF
NA	once	TRBV19	TRBJ2-2	TGTGCCAGTAGTAACCCTTCCCTACAGTCCTACACCGGGGAGCTGTTTTTT	CASSNPSLQSYTGELFF
NA	NA	TRBV7-2	TRBJ2-2	TGTGCCAGCAGCTTAGATTTACTAGCCTCCGGGGAGCTGTTTTTT	CASSLDLLASGELFF
NA	NA	TRBV5-6	TRBJ2-3	TGTGCCAGCAGCCCCGGGCAGGGGAGGACAGATACGCAGTATTTT	CASSPGQGRTDTQYF
NA	NA	TRBV4-2	TRBJ2-1	TGTGCCAGCAGCCAAGATAGTGGCGGGTACTACAATGAGCAGTTCTTC	CASSQDSGGYYNEQFF
NA	NA	TRBV2	TRBJ1-4	TGTGCCAGCAGTGAAGCGGGGGCAGGCCTTGCAACTAATGAAAAACTGTTTTTT	CASSEAGAGLATNEKLFF
NA	NA	TRBV4-2	TRBJ1-4	TGTGCCAGCAGCCAAGCGGGTGGCACTAATGAAAAACTGTTTTTT	CASSQAGGTNEKLFF
TRBD1	NA	TRBV19	TRBJ1-5	TGTGCCAGTAGCGGGGGACAGAGGTTACAGCCCCAGCATTTT	CASSGGQRLQPQHF
NA	NA	TRBV14	TRBJ1-1	TGTGCCAGCAGCCAAGTTATGGGGGGGATCCGGGCTTTCTTT	CASSQVMGGIRAFF
NA	NA	TRBV6-5	TRBJ1-3	TGTGCCAGCAGTTACGGGGGAAGCTTCTCTGGAAACACCATATATTTT	CASSYGGSFSGNTIYF
TRBD1	NA	TRBV18	TRBJ2-1	TGTGCCAGCTCACCATTTCTGGGACAGGGGGGCTCCTACAATGAGCAGTTCTTC	CASSPFLGQGGSYNEQFF
TRBD1	NA	TRBV9	TRBJ1-3	TGTGCCAGCAGCCCGTGGCAGGGGGCGGGTGGAAACACCATATATTTT	CASSPWQGAGGNTIYF
TRBD1	few	TRBV7-2	TRBJ1-2	TGTGCCAGCAGCTTCTTTGGGACAGGGAGCGGCTACACCTTC	CASSFFGTGSGYTF
NA	NA	TRBV6-1	TRBJ1-2	TGTGCCAGCAGAGGGGACGGAGCTAACTATGGCTACACCTTC	CASRGDGANYGYTF
TRBD1	NA	TRBV6-4	TRBJ1-1	TGTGCCAGCAGTTTGACAGGGGATACTGAAGCTTTCTTT	CASSLTGDTEAFF
TRBD1	few	TRBV15	TRBJ1-5	TGTGCCACCAGCAGGGCCGGGACAGGGAATCAGCCCCAGCATTTT	CATSRAGTGNQPQHF
NA	NA	TRBV15	TRBJ2-2	TGTGCCACCAGCAGAGACCAGGGTTCCGGGGAGCTGTTTTTT	CATSRDQGSGELFF
NA	NA	TRBV5-4	TRBJ2-5	TGTGCCAGCAGCTTGCAGGGACAAGAGACCCAGTACTTC	CASSLQGQETQYF
NA	NA	TRBV5-8	TRBJ1-2	TGTGCCAGCAGCTTGGTGGGATCCGAGGGCTACACCTTC	CASSLVGSEGYTF
NA	NA	TRBV29-1	TRBJ2-5	TGCAGCGTTGAAACGCAGAATCTCCAAGAGACCCAGTACTTC	CSVETQNLQETQYF
NA	NA	TRBV18	TRBJ2-2	TGTGCCAGCTCACTCAGAACGGGGGCAGAAGCCGGGGAGCTGTTTTTT	CASSLRTGAEAGELFF
NA	NA	TRBV11-1	TRBJ2-6	TGTGCCAGCAGCCCCACGAAAAGCTCTGGGGCCAACGTCCTGACTTTC	CASSPTKSSGANVLTF
NA	NA	TRBV7-3	TRBJ2-3	TGTGCCAGCAGCTTAAGTATTTCGGTTACTAGCACAGATACGCAGTATTTT	CASSLSISVTSTDTQYF
NA	once	TRBV7-2	TRBJ1-1	TGTGCCAGCAGCTTAGTCCCAGTGAACACTGAAGCTTTCTTT	CASSLVPVNTEAFF
NA	NA	TRBV5-1	TRBJ2-2	TGCGCCAGCAGCTTGGAGATTTTTGGACGAGGCTACAGAACGAACACCGGGGAGCTGTTTTTT	CASSLEIFGRGYRTNTGELFF
NA	NA	TRBV2	TRBJ2-2	TGTGCCAGCAGTGAACAGAACACCGGGGAGCTGTTTTTT	CASSEQNTGELFF
NA	NA	TRBV5-1	TRBJ1-6	TGCGCCAGCAGCTATACAGGGAGCTCCTATAATTCACCCCTCCACTTT	CASSYTGSSYNSPLHF
NA	NA	TRBV9	TRBJ2-1	TGTGCCAGCAGCGTCCAACAGGGCGGTGAGCAGTTCTTC	CASSVQQGGEQFF
NA	NA	TRBV7-2	TRBJ2-3	TGTGCCAGCAGCTTAGCGGCGGCGGCGAGCACAGATACGCAGTATTTT	CASSLAAAASTDTQYF
NA	NA	TRBV7-9	TRBJ2-7	TGTGCCAGCAGCTTGGGGCAGGGCCTAGGCTACGAGCAGTACTTC	CASSLGQGLGYEQYF
NA	NA	TRBV28	TRBJ2-3	TGTGCCAGCAGTTTGGCGGGGGCCACAGATACGCAGTATTTT	CASSLAGATDTQYF
NA	NA	TRBV7-2	TRBJ1-1	TGTGCCAGCAGCAATCCCGGGGTGATGAACACTGAAGCTTTCTTT	CASSNPGVMNTEAFF
NA	NA	TRBV28	TRBJ1-2	TGTGCCAGCGGAGGACTAGACTATGGCTACACCTTC	CASGGLDYGYTF
TRBD1	NA	TRBV2	TRBJ1-6	TGTGCCAGCACTGAACAGGGGGCTAATTCACCCCTCCACTTT	CASTEQGANSPLHF
TRBD1	NA	TRBV4-3	TRBJ1-2	TGCGCCAGCAGCCAAGAAGTACAGGGGGCTGGTGGCTACACCTTC	CASSQEVQGAGGYTF
NA	NA	TRBV9	TRBJ2-1	TGTGCCAGCAGCGTTTCAGGGAGCTCCTACAATGAGCAGTTCTTC	CASSVSGSSYNEQFF